Reported below is one T cell receptor (beta chain). The record originates from a study of T cells expressing NK-cell markers. Germline V gene sequence: CDR1 SGHTA, CDR2 FQGNSA. This CDR3 region has 15 residues. TCRdb reanalyzed the 5' RACE reads and collapses them to one entry per CDR3 protein, without DNA. The repertoire table contains a few thousand distinct CDR3 sequences. This chain links TRBV7-2 with TRBJ1-1; TCRdb's D call, TRBD1, is unchecked because there is no DNA. The material sequenced was blood T cells: a sorted CD56 or NKG2C T cell subset, CD4+ or CD8+ T cells, or bulk PBMC T cells (not recorded which). This sequence originates from a woman under 30 in good health. CDR3 region: CASSYLGHVNTEAFF. The complete variable domain, with remaining parts taken from reference TRBV7-2 and TRBJ1-1, reads GAGVSQSPSNKVTEKGKDVELRCDPISGHTALYWYRQSLGQGLEFLIYFQGNSAPDKSGLPSDRFSAERTGGSVSTLTIQRTQQEDSAVYLCASSYLGHVNTEAFFGQGTRLTVV.